The entry below gives a single TCR beta chain sequence along with its context. V shed 3 bases, J shed 4 bases, and the junction held 4 bases outside the gene matches. Per germline, CDR1 DFQATT and CDR2 SNEGSKA (reference sequence). This CDR3 spans 14 amino acids. Libraries were prepared by immunoSEQ multiplex PCR; TCRdb keeps only in-frame clonotypes and omits some of them. The data hold approximately 170,000 clones, with 80% to 85% observed a single time. This entry belongs to a study of blood T cell repertoires in COVID-19. Looking at the study overall: T cells, B-cell-depleted T cells, or PBMCs supplied cDNA or gDNA.

Patients of the Seattle cohort, enrolled during active infection, were followed longitudinally. V usage is TRBV20-1 and J usage is TRBJ1-1; TRBD1 matches at 11 bases. Sequenced sample: peripheral blood. The receptor was derived from a woman aged 70 to 79 with COVID-19, enrolled during active disease. The CDR3 sequence is CSASPGTGGTEAFF. DNA for the CDR3: TGCAGTGCTAGTCCCGGGACAGGGGGCACTGAAGCTTTCTTT.